These 21 T cell receptor beta chains were sequenced from one sample in a study of OX40 agonist ivuxolimab in advanced cancers. Profiled with immunoSEQ multiplex PCR; TCRdb holds only in-frame clones, not every one. The sample has about 27,000 clones; 75% to 85% are singletons. Sequences were derived from CD4+ or CD8+ T cells sorted from blood, sampled in a trial of the OX40 agonist ivuxolimab. These receptors originate from an adult with an advanced solid tumor such as melanoma, head and neck, liver or kidney cancer.

V is TRBV4-2 and J is TRBJ1-1; maybe TRBD1 (5 bases). Germline-derived CDR1 and CDR2 are LGHNA and YNFKEQ. Trimming cost V 0 bases and J 2 bases, with 10 bases left between them. This CDR3 contains 15 residues. CDR3 nucleotide sequence: TGTGCCAGCAGCCAAGAGTTCAGGGTCAACACTGAAGCTTTCTTT. It yields the protein CASSQEFRVNTEAFF.

V gene TRBV18 combines with J gene TRBJ1-3; D is possibly TRBD1 (5 bases). The CDR3 runs to 18 residues. Germline CDR1 KGHSH, CDR2 LQKENI. V lost 5 bases and J 1 base, leaving 21 bases between the germline ends. The CDR3 DNA reads TGTGCCAGCTCAAACCGGGACTTCTTCTCAGGGTCTGGAAACACCATATATTTT. This translates into CASSNRDFFSGSGNTIYF. The complete variable domain, with remaining parts taken from reference TRBV18 and TRBJ1-3, reads NAGVMQNPRHLVRRRGQEARLRCSPMKGHSHVYWYRQLPEEGLKFMVYLQKENIIDESGMPKERFSAEFPKEGPSILRIQQVVRGDSAAYFCASSNRDFFSGSGNTIYFGEGSWLTVV.

This clone appeared a single time. The chain is built from TRBV27 and TRBJ2-7, with a tentative D call TRBD1 (6 bases). Trimming removed 8 bases at V and 4 bases at J, with 15 bases between. There are 13 residues in the CDR3. Looked up from germline, CDR1 is MNHEY and CDR2 is SMNVEV (reference sequence). The chain's CDR3 is CASAIGTSYEQYF. CDR3 nucleotides: TGTGCCAGCGCGATTGGGACAAGTTACGAGCAGTACTTC.

This clone showed up just a few times. The V call is TRBV6-1, the J call TRBJ2-3; weak D call: TRBD2 (6 bases). Per the germline V gene, CDR1 is MNHNS and CDR2 is SASEGT. The CDR3 runs 16 residues. V lost 0 bases and J lost 2, with 12 bases in between. The CDR3 DNA follows: TGTGCCAGCAGTGAAGCGCCGGGGGAGCTCACAGATACGCAGTATTTT. Amino acids: CASSEAPGELTDTQYF.

The J gene is TRBJ2-2, the V gene TRBV5-6; 8 nucleotides align to TRBD2. After removal of 4 bases from V and 5 bases from J, the junction contained 10 bases not matched to a gene. Per the germline V gene, CDR1 is SGHDT and CDR2 is YYEEEE. The CDR3 totals 16 residues. The DNA of the CDR3 is TGTGCCAGCAGCCGGGCCAGCGGGAGATTGACCGGGGAGCTGTTTTTT. Protein product: CASSRASGRLTGELFF.

The V and J genes are TRBV5-4 and TRBJ2-7; D perhaps matches TRBD1 (5 bases). The CDR3 covers 15 residues. The germline V gene has CDR1 SGHNT and CDR2 YYREEE (reference sequence). Deletions cut 4 bases from V and 3 bases from J, with 17 bases between. CDR3 residues: CASSPSSGYNYEQYF. Written as DNA, the CDR3 is TGTGCCAGCAGCCCGAGCTCAGGGTACAACTACGAGCAGTACTTC.

This chain uses TRBV28 with TRBJ2-5; D tentatively reads TRBD1 or TRBD2 (5 bases each). Trimming shortened V by 7 bases and J by 4 bases, and 10 bases separated the two germline ends. The CDR3 has 12 residues. Germline V gene sequence: CDR1 MDHEN, CDR2 SYDVKM. CDR3 bases: TGTGCCAGCAACTTGGGACGAGAGACCCAGTACTTC. This gives the protein CASNLGRETQYF.

Of note for this clone: The same CDR3 arises from other DNA sequences in this sample as well. The chain links TRBV28 to TRBJ1-2; a weak D match, TRBD1 (5 bases). This CDR3 spans 11 amino acids. Germline V lookup: CDR1 MDHEN, CDR2 SYDVKM. V was cut by 3 bases and J by 7 bases, with 6 bases left in between. The CDR3, as DNA: TGTGCCAGCAGTTTTGGGGCTGGCTACACCTTC. Its translation: CASSFGAGYTF.

This chain joins TRBV7-9 and TRBJ1-1; D might be TRBD1 (5 bases). The CDR3 loop spans 14 amino acids. Between the trimmed V and J ends, which lost 4 bases and 0 bases, there was a span of 9 bases. Germline V lookup: CDR1 SEHNR, CDR2 FQNEAQ (reference sequence). The CDR3 DNA reads TGTGCCAGCAGCTCGACAGTAATGAACACTGAAGCTTTCTTT. Translated: CASSSTVMNTEAFF.

The rearrangement links TRBV15 to TRBJ2-7; 8 nucleotides line up with TRBD1. This CDR3 contains 15 residues. After removal of 1 base from V and 2 bases from J, the junction contained 4 bases not matched to a gene. Germline V lookup: CDR1 LNHNV, CDR2 YYDKDF (reference sequence). The CDR3 spells CATSRGRDRPYEQYF. The DNA for the CDR3 is TGTGCCACCAGCAGAGGAAGGGACAGGCCCTACGAGCAGTACTTC.

The chain joins TRBV9 to TRBJ2-2; D possibly corresponds to TRBD1 (6 bases). CDR3 size: 16 residues. CDR1 is SGDLS and CDR2 is YYNGEE in the germline V gene. The germline V and J ends were trimmed by 4 bases and 5 bases, with 18 bases remaining between them. The CDR3 DNA reads TGTGCCAGCAGCCTCTCCCCCGACAGGCAGACCGGGGAGCTGTTTTTT. It specifies CASSLSPDRQTGELFF.

The rearrangement uses TRBV21-1 and TRBJ2-3; TRBD2 reflects the table's D call only, with no check against the DNA. TRBV21-1 is shown as a pseudogene. The CDR3 has 16 residues. The CDR3 nucleotides are TGTGCTGGGGGCCTAGCGGGGGACCTTAGCACAGATACGCAGTATTTT. It codes for CAGGLAGDLSTDTQYF.

The rearrangement uses TRBV7-9 and TRBJ2-7; D call uncertain. This CDR3 has 15 residues. CDR1 SEHNR and CDR2 FQNEAQ come from the germline V gene (reference sequence). V lost 3 bases and J lost 1, with 13 bases in between. CDR3 in amino acids: CASSLSGGLSYEQYF. In DNA form, the CDR3 reads TGTGCCAGCAGCTTGAGTGGTGGCTTGTCCTACGAGCAGTACTTC. Full variable domain (outside the CDR3, taken from reference TRBV7-9 and TRBJ2-7): DTGVSQNPRHKITKRGQNVTFRCDPISEHNRLYWYRQTLGQGPEFLTYFQNEAQLEKSRLLSDRFSAERPKGSFSTLEIQRTEQGDSAMYLCASSLSGGLSYEQYFGPGTRLTVT.

The genes are TRBV5-1 and TRBJ2-7, with TRBD1 matching 9 bases. J lost 5 bases, V lost 3 bases, and 9 bases had no gene match. There are 15 residues in the CDR3. CDR1 SGHRS and CDR2 YFSETQ come from the germline V gene. The CDR3, as DNA: TGCGCCAGCAGCTCGCGGGGACAGGGTATCCACGAGCAGTACTTC. As protein: CASSSRGQGIHEQYF.

The chain couples TRBV28 to TRBJ2-1, with TRBD1 as a possible D gene (5 bases). CDR1 and CDR2 from the germline V gene are MDHEN and SYDVKM. The V gene lost 6 bases and the J gene lost 5 bases, with 11 bases spanning the gap. The CDR3 has 13 amino acids. The CDR3 bases are TGTGCCAGCAGCCTCAGGGATGACAATGAGCAGTTCTTC. It codes for CASSLRDDNEQFF.

The CDR3 protein is CSSGGTGGVDTQYF. DNA for the CDR3: TGCAGCTCTGGAGGGACAGGGGGCGTAGATACGCAGTATTTT. The chain employs TRBV29-1 and TRBJ2-3, with 12 bases that match TRBD1. Germline values: CDR1 SQVTM, CDR2 ANQGSEA. The V and J ends lost 8 bases and 5 bases, in that order; junction bases with no gene match: 8. CDR3 length equals 14 residues.

About this clone: It is likely a read error, because the conserved phenylalanine at the end of the CDR3 is missing. The DNA is omitted, as the CDR3 cannot be located on it reliably, and the CDR3 follows TCRdb's listing. The rearrangement links TRBV19 to TRBJ1-2; the table's D call of TRBD1 was not tested on the DNA. Germline lookup yields CDR1 LNHDA and CDR2 SQIVND (reference sequence). The length of the CDR3 is 16 amino acids, counting both ends. CDR3 region: CASSLRGQGVNYGNTP.

The V gene is TRBV19, the J gene TRBJ2-1, with D possibly called TRBD1 or TRBD2 (5 bases each). Germline values: CDR1 LNHDA, CDR2 SQIVND (reference sequence). Trimming removed 7 bases at V and 2 bases at J, with 12 bases between. The CDR3 covers 14 residues. CDR3 amino acids: CASTSGTAYNEQFF. The CDR3 bases are TGTGCCAGTACCTCCGGGACGGCCTACAATGAGCAGTTCTTC. The whole variable domain, remainder taken from reference TRBV19 and TRBJ2-1, is DGGITQSPKYLFRKEGQNVTLSCEQNLNHDAMYWYRQDPGQGLRLIYYSQIVNDFQKGDIAEGYSVSREKKESFPLTVTSAQKNPTAFYLCASTSGTAYNEQFFGPGTRLTVL.

The rearrangement joins TRBV27 to TRBJ2-3; D uncertain. Trimming cost V 2 bases and J 5 bases, with 11 bases left between them. The CDR3 is 14 residues long. Germline V gene data show CDR1 as MNHEY and CDR2 as SMNVEV (reference sequence). CDR3 sequence reads: CASSLRPERDTQYF. DNA of the CDR3: TGTGCCAGCAGTTTAAGACCGGAGAGAGATACGCAGTATTTT.

The chain has TRBV9 and TRBJ2-7; TRBD1 agrees at 8 bases. The CDR3 runs 14 residues. The V gene end was trimmed by 4 bases and the J gene end by 1 base; junction bases not matched to a gene: 4. CDR1 and CDR2 (germline): SGDLS, YYNGEE. The chain's CDR3 is CASSQGTGSYEQYF. The CDR3 DNA reads as TGTGCCAGCAGCCAAGGGACAGGATCCTACGAGCAGTACTTC.

V gene TRBV10-3 combines with J gene TRBJ2-2, with 11 nucleotides matching TRBD2. With V trimmed by 3 bases and J by 2 bases, 5 bases remained unmatched. CDR3 length equals 17 residues. The V gene's germline CDR1 is ENHRY and CDR2 SYGVKD. CDR3 sequence: CAISEILAGDNTGELFF. DNA of the CDR3: TGTGCCATCAGTGAAATACTAGCGGGAGATAACACCGGGGAGCTGTTTTTT.